These T cell receptor beta chains were read from a single sample in a study of blood T cells in healthy people across ages. TCRdb reanalysed the 5' RACE reads using MiXCR and keeps one entry per CDR3 protein. The table has 550,000 to 750,000 distinct CDR3 sequences, roughly 21% seen once; the top ten hold 3% to 4.5%. What was sequenced was blood. All receptors come from a man in his sixties or seventies in good health. Both conserved end residues are part of each CDR3. The D gene is left open where the match is weak. Some rows mark clone size as missing; the rest say once, few, many or name a class of expanded clone.

cdr3_nt cdr3_aa clone_size d_call j_call cdr3_length v_call
TGCAGTGCCAGAAAAGCGGGAATCGAGACCCAGTACTTC CSARKAGIETQYF - TRBD2 TRBJ2-5 13 TRBV20-1
TGTGCCAGCAGCTTAGAGAGGGCTTACGAGACCCAGTACTTC CASSLERAYETQYF - - TRBJ2-5 14 TRBV7-2
TGTGCCAGCAGACGCGAGCGGGACAACGCCTACGAGCAGTACTTC CASRRERDNAYEQYF - - TRBJ2-7 15 TRBV2
TGTGCCAGTACATCTAATTCTGGGGCCAACGTCCTGACTTTC CASTSNSGANVLTF - - TRBJ2-6 14 TRBV6-5
TGCAGTGCTACACAACCTACAGGGGCGGCGGAGACCCAGTACTTC CSATQPTGAAETQYF - TRBD1 TRBJ2-5 15 TRBV20-1
TGTGCCAGCTCACCACGCGACAGGGTGGACGAAAAACTGTTTTTT CASSPRDRVDEKLFF - TRBD1 TRBJ1-4 15 TRBV18
TGTGCCAGCAGTCCCCTTGGGAGCGGGGGTCCCCTAGCCAAAAACATTCAGTACTTC CASSPLGSGGPLAKNIQYF - TRBD2 TRBJ2-4 19 TRBV6-2/TRBV6-3
TGTGCCAGCAGCTTAAAACTAGCGGGAGGAGAGACCCAGTACTTC CASSLKLAGGETQYF few TRBD2 TRBJ2-5 15 TRBV13
TGTGCCAGCAGCTTAGCGGACTGGACGCAGTTCTTC CASSLADWTQFF - - TRBJ2-1 12 TRBV7-2
TGTGCCAGCCCAACCCAGGGGAGAAACACCGGGGAGCTGTTTTTT CASPTQGRNTGELFF - - TRBJ2-2 15 TRBV12-3/TRBV12-4
TGTGCCAGCAGTTCTAGCGGGAGAGAGACCCAGTACTTC CASSSSGRETQYF many TRBD2 TRBJ2-5 13 TRBV12-3/TRBV12-4
TGTGCCAGCAGCGTAGGAGGGGCGGAAGGGGGTGCGCAGTATTTT CASSVGGAEGGAQYF once - TRBJ2-3 15 TRBV9
TGCGCCAGCAGCTTTAGCGGGGTCTCCTACGAGCAGTACTTC CASSFSGVSYEQYF - TRBD2 TRBJ2-7 14 TRBV5-1
TGTGCCAGCAGCCCGGACTGGACTAGTCAAGAGACCCAGTACTTC CASSPDWTSQETQYF few TRBD2 TRBJ2-5 15 TRBV7-9
TGTGCCATCCGGGAGGGGTTCAGTCAGCCCCAGCATTTT CAIREGFSQPQHF many - TRBJ1-5 13 TRBV10-3
TGTGCCAGCAGTTCTCTGATCAGGACAATGAACACTGAAGCTTTCTTT CASSSLIRTMNTEAFF many - TRBJ1-1 16 TRBV28
TGCGCCAGCAGCTTGGCACCCCGGGACTCCTCCTACGAGCAGTACTTC CASSLAPRDSSYEQYF few - TRBJ2-7 16 TRBV5-1
TGTGCCACCAGTACCGGGACAGGCTATGGCTACACCTTC CATSTGTGYGYTF - TRBD1 TRBJ1-2 13 TRBV15
TGCGCCAGCAGAGCCGGGACAGGGAATTTAGGTACGCAGTATTTT CASRAGTGNLGTQYF few TRBD1 TRBJ2-3 15 TRBV5-1
TGCAGCGTAGGACACCGACTAGCGGTGAGCTCCTACAATGAGCAGTTCTTC CSVGHRLAVSSYNEQFF - TRBD2 TRBJ2-1 17 TRBV29-1
TGTGCCAGCAGTTTATCGACAGGGGCGGGTGGCTACACCTTC CASSLSTGAGGYTF - TRBD1 TRBJ1-2 14 TRBV12-3/TRBV12-4
TGTGCCAGCAGTTACTCGACAGGGGTGCCCTACGAGCAGTACTTC CASSYSTGVPYEQYF few TRBD1 TRBJ2-7 15 TRBV6-2/TRBV6-3
TGTGCCAGCAGTTCGAAGGGTGACGTACGGGAAAAACTGTTTTTT CASSSKGDVREKLFF few - TRBJ1-4 15 TRBV28
TGTGCCAGCAGACTGATAGCAGATACGCAGTATTTT CASRLIADTQYF - - TRBJ2-3 12 TRBV12-3/TRBV12-4
TGTGCCAGCAGCTTAATCGGGGGGCGAGAGACCCAGTACTTC CASSLIGGRETQYF few - TRBJ2-5 14 TRBV7-9
TGTGCCAGCAGACAGGGCCCCGAGCAGTACTTC CASRQGPEQYF - - TRBJ2-7 11 TRBV6-2/TRBV6-3
TGTGCCAGCAGCGCTCAACAGGGAGGCTATGGCTACACCTTC CASSAQQGGYGYTF - - TRBJ1-2 14 TRBV11-2
TGTGCTAGCAGCTTAGGCGGTAGCAAGTACAATGAGCAGTTCTTC CASSLGGSKYNEQFF - - TRBJ2-1 15 TRBV7-7
TGCGCCAGCAGCCCTATACTAGCGGGCCTCCAAGAGACCCAGTACTTC CASSPILAGLQETQYF many TRBD2 TRBJ2-5 16 TRBV5-1
TGTGCCAGCAGCTTAAACCCCCCGCACGGACTAGGTTATACTGAGCAGTTCTTC CASSLNPPHGLGYTEQFF - TRBD2 TRBJ2-1 18 TRBV7-2
TGCGCCAGCAGCTCGGGACAGCCCCCATTGTACAATGAGCAGTTCTTC CASSSGQPPLYNEQFF - TRBD1 TRBJ2-1 16 TRBV5-1
TGTGCCAGCAGCAGGACGGCGAACTATGGCTACACCTTC CASSRTANYGYTF many - TRBJ1-2 13 TRBV12-3/TRBV12-4
TGTGCCAGCAGCAGCATAGGGACCACAGATACGCAGTATTTT CASSSIGTTDTQYF - - TRBJ2-3 14 TRBV12-3/TRBV12-4
TGTGCCAGCGGGCTCGGGGGGCGTCAGCCCCAGCATTTT CASGLGGRQPQHF - - TRBJ1-5 13 TRBV12-3/TRBV12-4
TGCAGTGCTAGTGTGCCGTCTGGGGCCAACGTCCTGACTTTC CSASVPSGANVLTF - - TRBJ2-6 14 TRBV20-1
TGTGCCGGCTCCAGGGAAAAAATAGAGACCCAGTACTTC CAGSREKIETQYF many - TRBJ2-5 13 TRBV2
TGTGCCAGCAGCCCAGGACCGAGGGGGGACACTGAAGCTTTCTTT CASSPGPRGDTEAFF few - TRBJ1-1 15 TRBV5-6
TGTGCCATCAGCCATGGAGACAACTACAATGAGCAGTTCTTC CAISHGDNYNEQFF - - TRBJ2-1 14 TRBV10-3
TGTGCCAGCAGCATGCCGGGACTAGCTGTCACGCCCTACAATGAGCAGTTCTTC CASSMPGLAVTPYNEQFF - TRBD2 TRBJ2-1 18 TRBV5-6
TGTGCCAGCAGTTTTCTACAGGCGACGAATGAAAAACCGTTTTTT CASSFLQATNEKPFF few - TRBJ1-4 15 TRBV6-6
TGCGCCAGCACCGGGGGCACGGGGTCCTACGAGCAGTACTTC CASTGGTGSYEQYF many - TRBJ2-7 14 TRBV5-1
TGCGCCAGCAGCTTAGGAGACAGGTCTAATGAAAAACTGTTTTTT CASSLGDRSNEKLFF - - TRBJ1-4 15 TRBV5-1
TGTGCCAGCAGTTTCGGCAGGGGGGTCGAGCAGTACTTC CASSFGRGVEQYF few - TRBJ2-7 13 TRBV27
TGTGCCAGCAGTTCAGGCCTGGACAACCCATACGGGCAGTACTTC CASSSGLDNPYGQYF many - TRBJ2-7 15 TRBV12-3/TRBV12-4
TGTGCCAGCGGGACAGAGCTGGACGAGCAGTACTTC CASGTELDEQYF - TRBD1 TRBJ2-7 12 TRBV2
TGCAGTGCAGGGGGGGAAGGCACTGAAGCTTTCTTT CSAGGEGTEAFF - - TRBJ1-1 12 TRBV20-1
TGCAGCGTTGACGGGGGAGAGACCCAGTACTTC CSVDGGETQYF many - TRBJ2-5 11 TRBV29-1
TGCGCCAGCAAAGGAAGCGGGAGCACCGGGGAGCTGTTTTTT CASKGSGSTGELFF few TRBD2 TRBJ2-2 14 TRBV5-1
TGTGCCAGCAGCTTAGTCTCCAGCGGGAGCCGTGGGAATGAGCAGTTCTTC CASSLVSSGSRGNEQFF few TRBD2 TRBJ2-1 17 TRBV7-6
TGCAGTGCTACCCCGGACACCAATCAGCCCCAGCATTTT CSATPDTNQPQHF few - TRBJ1-5 13 TRBV20-1
TGTGCCAGCAGTTACTCCGCGGGGGGCGTCTATGGCTACACCTTC CASSYSAGGVYGYTF - - TRBJ1-2 15 TRBV6-5
TGCGCCAGCAGCAAAAATAGCGGGGCGTACAATGAGCAGTTCTTC CASSKNSGAYNEQFF - TRBD2 TRBJ2-1 15 TRBV5-1